This T cell receptor (beta chain) was retrieved from a study of cytotoxic CD8 clonotypes in ibrutinib-treated CLL. About the study: Response samples were taken after a median of about 12 months on treatment, range 6 to 36.

The method was immunoSEQ multiplex PCR; TCRdb's version includes in-frame clones alone and lacks a portion of them. The sample consists of around 140,000 clones, 77% of them appearing once. The study's findings and limits: Clonality, elevated at ibrutinib response, dropped back toward baseline at progression.

Between the trimmed V and J ends, which lost 3 bases and 7 bases, there was a span of 25 bases. The CDR3 has 17 amino acids. With respect to this clone: The antigen is undetermined.

The sequence came from a human donor with chronic lymphocytic leukemia. The chain couples TRBV5-3 to TRBJ2-5, with D perhaps matching TRBD2 (6 bases). TRBV5-3 is an ORF; its function is uncertain. The source was PBMCs, collected after 12 months of ibrutinib treatment. The CDR3 spells CARSSGRALAFGGTQYF. The CDR3 nucleotides read TGTGCCAGAAGCTCCGGCAGGGCCTTAGCGTTCGGGGGGACCCAGTACTTC.